Below, 32 T cell receptor beta chains from the same sample are listed, as sequenced in a study of CD8+CD57+ T cells in acquired aplastic anemia. By flow cytometry, patients selected for sequencing had shown an expansion of CD8+CD57+ cells. The template for TCR beta VDJ and CDR3 sequence profiling was genomic DNA. TCRdb fed the reads into MiXCR, producing one record per CDR3 protein. Here the sample spans 200,000 to 250,000 distinct CDR3 sequences, approximately 65% being singletons. Sequences were obtained from sorted CD4+, CD8+, or CD8+CD57+ T cells (not recorded which) from PBMCs. Receptor source: a human donor with aplastic anemia.

This chain links TRBV12-3 or TRBV12-4 with TRBJ2-3; TRBD1 or TRBD2 may be the D gene (5 bases each). The CDR3 runs 15 residues. V lost 6 bases and J 2 bases, leaving 15 bases between the germline ends. CDR3 DNA sequence: TGTGCCAGCAGCTCAGGGTGGGGAGCCACAGATACGCAGTATTTT. Protein sequence: CASSSGWGATDTQYF.

This clonotype was seen more than once but under ten times. The rearrangement joins TRBV7-8 to TRBJ2-1; D is perhaps TRBD1 (7 bases). Trimming took 1 base from V and 6 from J, leaving 10 bases between them. This CDR3 contains 14 residues. Germline V gene data show CDR1 as SGHVS and CDR2 as FQNEAQ. CDR3 region: CASSLGQGGNEQFF. Written as DNA, the CDR3 is TGTGCCAGCAGCTTAGGACAGGGAGGCAATGAGCAGTTCTTC.

The rearrangement uses TRBV20-1 and TRBJ1-3, with D uncertain. Germline lookup yields CDR1 DFQATT and CDR2 SNEGSKA (reference sequence). The CDR3 sequence is 11 residues long. The V end lost 3 bases, the J end lost 1 base, and 1 base lay between the germline ends. DNA for the CDR3: TGCAGTGCTAGTTCTGGAAACACCATATATTTT. Its protein product is CSASSGNTIYF.

This clonotype occurred once. The V call is TRBV3-1, the J call TRBJ1-6; the D gene is possibly TRBD1 (5 bases). Trimming took 0 bases from V and 9 from J, leaving 9 bases between them. Germline V gene lookup returns CDR1 LGHDT and CDR2 YNNKEL (reference sequence). The CDR3 consists of 14 residues. The CDR3 bases are TGTGCCAGCAGCCAAGATTTGGGGGGTTCACCCCTCCACTTT. Translation: CASSQDLGGSPLHF. Supplemented by reference TRBV3-1 and TRBJ1-6, the full variable domain reads DTAVSQTPKYLVTQMGNDKSIKCEQNLGHDTMYWYKQDSKKFLKIMFSYNNKELIINETVPNRFSPKSPDKAHLNLHINSLELGDSAVYFCASSQDLGGSPLHFGNGTRLTVT.

J is TRBJ1-3 and V is TRBV10-3; D unresolved. Deletions cut 3 bases from V and 0 bases from J, with 3 bases between. Per the germline V gene, CDR1 is ENHRY and CDR2 is SYGVKD. The CDR3 runs to 13 residues. The CDR3 sequence is CAISDSSGNTIYF. The CDR3 nucleotides read TGTGCCATCAGTGACAGCTCTGGAAACACCATATATTTT.

The chain joins TRBV10-2 to TRBJ1-5, with a tentative D call TRBD1 (6 bases). The CDR3 is 14 amino acids. V gave up 2 bases and J gave up 4 bases, with 9 bases separating them. The germline V gene has CDR1 WSHSY and CDR2 SAAADI. This CDR3 reads CASSETGTNQPQHF. The CDR3 DNA follows: TGCGCCAGCAGTGAGACAGGGACGAATCAGCCCCAGCATTTT.

The V call is TRBV29-1, the J call TRBJ1-5, with D possibly TRBD1 on 6 matching bases. The CDR3 covers 13 residues. Germline V gene sequence: CDR1 SQVTM, CDR2 ANQGSEA. Trimming took off 7 bases at V and 2 bases at J, with 12 bases between the two ends. The CDR3 nucleotides read TGCAGCGCCGCAGGGGTCGGCAATCAGCCCCAGCATTTT. Protein product: CSAAGVGNQPQHF.

This clonotype is a singleton in its sample. One end of the junction varies from germline; a read error may be responsible. The chain is built from TRBV7-7 and TRBJ2-7, with D possibly being TRBD2 (5 bases). Germline values: CDR1 SSHAT, CDR2 FNYEAQ (reference sequence). The CDR3 is made up of 14 amino acids. CDR3 nucleotides: TGTGCTAGCAGCCCCGCCGGGATTTCCTACGAGCAGTACTTC. Translation gives CASSPAGISYEQYF.

This clonotype was counted at least ten times. J is TRBJ2-1 and V is TRBV24-1, with no clear D. The CDR3 runs 14 residues. Trimming took 0 bases from V and 6 from J, leaving 8 bases between them. The germline gives CDR1 KGHDR, CDR2 SFDVKD. The CDR3 coding sequence is TGTGCCACCAGTGATTTGCAAGCGAGCAATGAGCAGTTCTTC. Encoded protein: CATSDLQASNEQFF.

J is TRBJ1-5 and V is TRBV2; possibly TRBD1 for D (5 bases). This CDR3 spans 15 amino acids. Germline V lookup: CDR1 SNHLY, CDR2 FYNNEI. Trimming removed 2 bases from V and 5 bases from J, with 13 bases in between. The CDR3 DNA reads TGTGCCAGCAGTGAATTTAGTATACAGGATCAGCCCCAGCATTTT. Encoded protein: CASSEFSIQDQPQHF.

The rearrangement joins TRBV20-1 to TRBJ2-1; 8 bases map to TRBD2. CDR3 size: 13 residues. V shed 8 bases, J shed 4 bases, and the junction held 7 bases outside the gene matches. Germline V gene sequence: CDR1 DFQATT, CDR2 SNEGSKA (reference sequence). CDR3 sequence reads: CSTSGSGYNEQFF. The CDR3 DNA is TGCAGTACAAGCGGGAGTGGTTACAATGAGCAGTTCTTC.

In its sample, this clonotype was seen many times. The chain links TRBV20-1 to TRBJ2-7, with D perhaps TRBD1 (6 bases). Trimming shortened V by 6 bases and J by 0 bases, and 15 bases separated the two germline ends. In germline, CDR1 is DFQATT, CDR2 SNEGSKA (reference sequence). The CDR3 length is 14 residues. CDR3 protein: CSAQRQDSSYEQYF. The DNA for the CDR3 is TGCAGTGCCCAAAGACAGGACAGCTCCTACGAGCAGTACTTC.

DNA for the CDR3: TGTGCCAGCAGCTTAGCGGAAGAGGTAACAGATACGCAGTATTTT. Its protein product is CASSLAEEVTDTQYF. This sequence joins TRBV7-9 and TRBJ2-3; D remains unclear. V was cut by 0 bases and J by 3 bases, with 10 bases left in between. Germline CDR1 SEHNR, CDR2 FQNEAQ (reference sequence). The CDR3 contains 15 residues.

The chain recombines TRBV12-3 or TRBV12-4 with TRBJ2-3; D remains unclear. The CDR3 covers 14 residues. V was shortened by 5 bases and J by 3 bases, with 12 bases between the two germline ends. CDR3 nucleotides: TGTGCCAGCAGTGAAGGCGGAGAAACAGATACGCAGTATTTT. This translates into CASSEGGETDTQYF.

The rearrangement joins TRBV11-1 to TRBJ1-5, with D hard to call. V was clipped by 2 bases and J by 6 bases, with 8 bases between them. The germline CDR1 and CDR2 sequences are SGHAT and FQDESV (reference sequence). There are 13 residues in the CDR3. The CDR3 protein is CASSLTAVQPQHF. The CDR3 DNA reads as TGTGCCAGCAGCTTAACAGCTGTTCAGCCCCAGCATTTT.

The chain has TRBV9 and TRBJ2-3, with D perhaps matching TRBD1 (9 bases). Germline lookup yields CDR1 SGDLS and CDR2 YYNGEE. Trimming pared 3 bases from V and 6 bases from J, leaving 20 bases between. The CDR3 consists of 16 residues. CDR3: CASSDSGTGILDTQYF. The CDR3 nucleotides are TGTGCCAGCAGCGATAGCGGGACAGGGATACTGGATACGCAGTATTTT.

The genes are TRBV7-4 and TRBJ1-6; D may be TRBD1 (5 bases). Germline-derived CDR1 and CDR2 are SGHVT and SQSDAQ. Trimming took 5 bases from V and 8 from J, leaving 16 bases between them. The CDR3 totals 15 residues. CDR3 DNA: TGTGCCAGCAGCCCAGCAGGGCGGCCTGATTCACCCCTCCACTTT. This gives the protein CASSPAGRPDSPLHF.

This sequence joins TRBV20-1 and TRBJ1-2; D is unresolved. Germline CDR1 reads DFQATT; CDR2 reads SNEGSKA (reference sequence). V was pared by 6 bases and J by 4 bases, with 15 bases between. The CDR3 has 13 amino acids. The CDR3 region is CSAPGQEGYGYTF. CDR3 DNA: TGCAGTGCCCCCGGGCAGGAGGGCTATGGCTACACCTTC.

The chain carries TRBV20-1 and TRBJ2-7; TRBD1 is a possible D gene (5 bases). Trimming removed 0 bases from V and 6 bases from J, with 12 bases in between. The CDR3 contains 13 residues. Germline V gene lookup returns CDR1 DFQATT and CDR2 SNEGSKA (reference sequence). Here the CDR3 DNA reads TGCAGTGCTAGAGATTCGACAGCGACCGAGCAGTACTTC. The encoded protein is CSARDSTATEQYF.

V is TRBV25-1 and J is TRBJ1-5; no clear D gene. In germline, CDR1 is MGHDK, CDR2 SYGVNS. The CDR3 has 15 residues. The V gene lost 4 bases and the J gene lost 6 bases, with 16 bases spanning the gap. The CDR3 is CASSATAQYSQPQHF. CDR3 bases: TGTGCCAGCAGTGCAACGGCCCAGTACAGTCAGCCCCAGCATTTT. The whole variable domain, filled in from reference TRBV25-1 and TRBJ1-5, reads EADIYQTPRYLVIGTGKKITLECSQTMGHDKMYWYQQDPGMELHLIHYSYGVNSTEKGDLSSESTVSRIRTEHFPLTLESARPSHTSQYLCASSATAQYSQPQHFGDGTRLSIL.

The chain recombines TRBV5-1 with TRBJ1-6, with D hard to call. Germline CDR1 is SGHRS and CDR2 is YFSETQ. The CDR3 totals 14 residues. V gave up 0 bases and J gave up 10 bases, with 11 bases separating them. CDR3 region: CASSLDSFGSPLHF. CDR3 nucleotide sequence: TGCGCCAGCAGCTTGGACAGTTTCGGATCACCCCTCCACTTT.

The chain uses TRBV9 and TRBJ2-1; D is unclear. Germline lookup yields CDR1 SGDLS and CDR2 YYNGEE. The V end lost 0 bases, the J end lost 5 bases, and 9 bases lay between the germline ends. The CDR3 is made up of 14 amino acids. CDR3: CASSVAYGNNEQFF. The CDR3 bases are TGTGCCAGCAGCGTAGCTTATGGAAACAATGAGCAGTTCTTC.

In its sample, this clonotype was seen once. The V and J genes are TRBV19 and TRBJ1-6; D is unclear. This CDR3 spans 14 amino acids. The germline V and J ends were trimmed by 3 bases and 7 bases, with 10 bases remaining between them. CDR1 and CDR2 (germline): LNHDA, SQIVND (reference sequence). The CDR3 loop is CASSIYYGNSPLHF. CDR3 nucleotide sequence: TGTGCCAGTAGTATTTATTACGGGAATTCACCCCTCCACTTT. Together with reference TRBV19 and TRBJ1-6, the CDR3 gives the full variable domain: DGGITQSPKYLFRKEGQNVTLSCEQNLNHDAMYWYRQDPGQGLRLIYYSQIVNDFQKGDIAEGYSVSREKKESFPLTVTSAQKNPTAFYLCASSIYYGNSPLHFGNGTRLTVT.

This chain links TRBV20-1 with TRBJ2-6; tentative D call: TRBD2 (6 bases). This CDR3 spans 18 amino acids. Germline V gives CDR1 DFQATT, CDR2 SNEGSKA (reference sequence). Between the trimmed V and J ends, which lost 0 bases and 4 bases, there was a span of 19 bases. The CDR3 spells CSARDPRGVDRGANVLTF. Written as DNA, the CDR3 is TGCAGTGCTAGAGATCCGCGGGGCGTGGATCGAGGGGCCAACGTCCTGACTTTC.

The chain uses TRBV10-3 and TRBJ2-1; D gene unclear. Germline lookup yields CDR1 ENHRY and CDR2 SYGVKD. Trimming removed 2 bases from V and 7 bases from J, with 9 bases in between. CDR3 size: 13 residues. CDR3 in DNA: TGTGCCATCAGTGAGGAGTTTGGTAATGAGCAGTTCTTC. This sequence encodes CAISEEFGNEQFF.

V gene TRBV7-9 combines with J gene TRBJ1-1; D is unresolved. The CDR3 is made up of 13 amino acids. Between the trimmed V and J ends, which lost 0 bases and 8 bases, there was a span of 10 bases. Germline CDR1 reads SEHNR; CDR2 reads FQNEAQ (reference sequence). The CDR3 is CASSLALSGEAFF. DNA for the CDR3: TGTGCCAGCAGCTTAGCGCTATCTGGAGAAGCTTTCTTT.

Regarding this clonotype: The junction differs from germline at one of its ends, possibly a read error. This chain links TRBV20-1 with TRBJ1-2; D uncertain. The CDR3 loop spans 15 amino acids. The germline gives CDR1 DFQATT, CDR2 SNEGSKA (reference sequence). CDR3 DNA sequence: TGCAGTGCTGGATTAGTGCCCACGAATAATCTCGGCTGCACCTTC. Amino acid sequence: CSAGLVPTNNLGCTF.

The chain combines TRBV7-2 with TRBJ2-7; no definite D call. Trimming shortened V by 7 bases and J by 0 bases, and 13 bases separated the two germline ends. Germline CDR1 and CDR2: SGHTA and FQGNSA. This CDR3 is 14 amino acids long. CDR3 DNA sequence: TGTGCCAGCAACCCCGACGGACCCTCCTACGAGCAGTACTTC. It is translated as CASNPDGPSYEQYF.

V usage is TRBV7-9 and J usage is TRBJ2-2; no clear D gene. In germline, CDR1 is SEHNR, CDR2 FQNEAQ (reference sequence). V lost 4 bases, J lost 4 bases, and 7 bases lay in between. The CDR3 covers 13 residues. For the CDR3, the DNA is TGTGCCAGCAGCTCAACGGTCACCGGGGAGCTGTTTTTT. Its translation is CASSSTVTGELFF.

This chain joins TRBV29-1 and TRBJ1-4; D is unresolved. Trimming removed 6 bases from V and 12 bases from J, with 14 bases in between. This CDR3 has 11 residues. Per germline, CDR1 SQVTM and CDR2 ANQGSEA. In DNA, the CDR3 is TGCAGCGTAGGGAGGGAGGGCGAACTGTTTTTT. Translated: CSVGREGELFF. The full variable domain, in which reference TRBV29-1 and TRBJ1-4 provide the parts outside the CDR3, is SAVISQKPSRDICQRGTSLTIQCQVDSQVTMMFWYRQQPGQSLTLIATANQGSEATYESGFVIDKFPISRPNLTFSTLTVSNMSPEDSSIYLCSVGREGELFFGSGTQLSVL.

The chain joins TRBV20-1 to TRBJ2-7; 7 bases line up with TRBD2. The trim removed 6 bases at V and 5 bases at J, leaving 10 bases unmatched. The CDR3 totals 13 residues. The germline CDR1 and CDR2 sequences are DFQATT and SNEGSKA (reference sequence). The CDR3 region is CSATGGGRHEQYF. CDR3 nucleotide sequence: TGCAGTGCCACGGGAGGAGGTCGTCACGAGCAGTACTTC.

The chain joins TRBV5-6 to TRBJ1-3; tentatively, D is TRBD1 (6 bases). This CDR3 has 14 amino acids. The V gene lost 4 bases and the J gene lost 5 bases, with 13 bases spanning the gap. Germline V gene lookup returns CDR1 SGHDT and CDR2 YYEEEE. The CDR3 DNA follows: TGTGCCAGCAGCGGGGACACGGGTAGAAACACCATATATTTT. This encodes CASSGDTGRNTIYF.